Shown below are 26 T cell receptor beta chains from a single sample sequenced in a study of blood T cell repertoires in COVID-19. This table comes from immunoSEQ multiplex PCR, and its TCRdb copy is limited to in-frame clones, with some not included. Of about 130,000 clones in the sample, about 74% were seen once. The sample taken for sequencing was peripheral blood. The receptors come from a man aged 55 to 70 with acute or convalescent COVID-19.

The J gene is TRBJ2-7, the V gene TRBV5-6; TRBD1 is a possible D gene (6 bases). This CDR3 is 15 amino acids long. V was pared by 4 bases and J by 0 bases, with 14 bases between. Germline V gene lookup returns CDR1 SGHDT and CDR2 YYEEEE. In DNA, the CDR3 is TGTGCCAGCAGCGAGCTGGGGGCGAGCTCCTACGAGCAGTACTTC. Amino acids: CASSELGASSYEQYF.

The V gene is TRBV11-2, the J gene TRBJ2-6; 8 positions agree with TRBD1. V gave up 2 bases and J gave up 1 base; unmatched junction bases: 4. The CDR3 is 17 amino acids. Germline V gene sequence: CDR1 SGHAT, CDR2 FQNNGV. DNA for the CDR3: TGTGCCAGCAGCTTACAGGGGGCGCTTTCTGGGGCCAACGTCCTGACTTTC. It encodes CASSLQGALSGANVLTF.

The chain combines TRBV6-1 with TRBJ2-5; D possibly corresponds to TRBD1 (6 bases). The ends were cut back, 0 bases at V and 3 bases at J, with 11 bases in the middle. CDR1 and CDR2 from the germline V gene are MNHNS and SASEGT. This CDR3 is built from 15 residues. CDR3 amino acids: CASSEASTGEETQYF. The CDR3 coding sequence is TGTGCCAGCAGTGAAGCTTCGACAGGCGAAGAGACCCAGTACTTC.

V gene TRBV6-1 combines with J gene TRBJ2-1; D may be TRBD2 (6 bases). Trimming stripped 0 bases from V and 10 bases from J, with 19 bases between. The CDR3 has 16 residues. Germline loops: CDR1 MNHNS, CDR2 SASEGT. CDR3 region: CASSEASAGRLLEQFF. DNA of the CDR3: TGTGCCAGCAGTGAAGCTTCTGCGGGGCGCCTTTTGGAGCAGTTCTTC.

The rearrangement uses TRBV10-1 and TRBJ2-1, with 9 bases aligning to TRBD2. Trimming at V came to 4 bases and at J to 6 bases, leaving 4 bases not matched to a gene. The CDR3 length is 14 residues. Germline values: CDR1 WNHNN, CDR2 SYGVQD (reference sequence). CDR3 nucleotide sequence: TGCGCCAGCAGTGCCAGCGGGGGGATCAATGAGCAGTTCTTC. It codes for CASSASGGINEQFF.

This chain connects TRBV24-1 to TRBJ2-3; TRBD2 agrees at 15 bases. With 2 bases clipped from V and 5 bases from J, the junction kept 10 bases outside the gene matches. The germline CDR1 and CDR2 sequences are KGHDR and SFDVKD. The CDR3 spans 19 residues. CDR3 DNA: TGTGCCACCAGTGATTGGACTAGCGGGAGGGCCACAATAGTAGATACGCAGTATTTT. Encoded protein: CATSDWTSGRATIVDTQYF.

This chain uses TRBV24-1 with TRBJ2-4, with TRBD2 identical over 8 bases. Germline values: CDR1 KGHDR, CDR2 SFDVKD. This CDR3 contains 17 residues. The ends lost 2 bases at V and 1 base at J; junction bases unmatched: 6. CDR3 region: CATSDSQAGVAKNIQYF. In DNA form, the CDR3 reads TGTGCCACCAGTGATTCCCAAGCGGGGGTGGCCAAAAACATTCAGTACTTC.

This clone was found a few times. V is TRBV3-1 (or the pseudogene TRBV3-2) and J is TRBJ1-3; D not certain. CDR1 and CDR2 from the germline V gene are LGHDT and YNNKEL (reference sequence). The V end was cut by 1 base, the J end by 0 bases, with 7 bases between. The CDR3 totals 15 residues. CDR3 region: CASSQGVLSGNTIYF. Written as DNA, the CDR3 is TGTGCCAGCAGCCAAGGAGTCCTCTCTGGAAACACCATATATTTT.

The CDR3 nucleotides are TGTGCCACCAGTGACCGCGGACAGGGTGGGGGTAATGAAAAACTGTTTTTT. Its protein product is CATSDRGQGGGNEKLFF. The chain carries TRBV24-1 and TRBJ1-4; 8 nucleotides match TRBD1. Trimming cost V 4 bases and J 4 bases; bases outside gene matches: 10. The CDR3 is 17 residues long. The germline CDR1 and CDR2 sequences are KGHDR and SFDVKD.

The chain couples TRBV21-1 to TRBJ2-1; the D call TRBD2 from the table was never checked on the DNA. TRBV21-1 is labeled a pseudogene. This CDR3 comprises 15 residues. The CDR3 coding sequence is TGTGCCAGCAGCAAAGCGCAACTGCGGGGGAATGAGCAGTTCTTC. It codes for CASSKAQLRGNEQFF.

The chain uses TRBV27 and TRBJ2-7; 7 nucleotides match TRBD2. Germline lookup yields CDR1 MNHEY and CDR2 SMNVEV (reference sequence). The CDR3 totals 13 residues. V shed 7 bases, J shed 3 bases, and the junction held 6 bases outside the gene matches. CDR3 coding DNA: TGTGCCAGCAAACCAACGGGGGGCTACGAGCAGTACTTC. Protein sequence: CASKPTGGYEQYF.

The chain employs TRBV6-5 and TRBJ1-1; D is ambiguous. V was trimmed by 4 bases and J by 2 bases, leaving 8 bases between them. The germline V gene encodes CDR1 MNHEY and CDR2 SVGAGI. The CDR3 covers 13 residues. The CDR3 region is CASSSRHNTEAFF. The CDR3 DNA sequence: TGTGCCAGCAGTTCACGACATAACACTGAAGCTTTCTTT.

The genes are TRBV11-3 and TRBJ1-2; D is perhaps TRBD1 (6 bases). The germline V gene has CDR1 SGHNT and CDR2 YENEEA. V gave up 5 bases and J gave up 9 bases, with 16 bases separating them. This CDR3 contains 13 residues. The CDR3 loop is CASSGRQARSYTF. For the CDR3, the DNA is TGTGCCAGCAGCGGCCGACAGGCGAGAAGCTACACCTTC.

The V and J genes are TRBV24-1 and TRBJ2-1, with a tentative D call TRBD2 (7 bases). Germline loops: CDR1 KGHDR, CDR2 SFDVKD. CDR3 size: 15 residues. V lost 4 bases to trimming and J lost 6 bases, with 15 bases between them. CDR3 loop: CATSERGGRTNEQFF. The DNA of the CDR3 is TGTGCCACCAGTGAGAGGGGGGGCCGGACCAATGAGCAGTTCTTC.

This chain uses TRBV30 with TRBJ1-2; D possibly corresponds to TRBD1 (6 bases). V was clipped by 4 bases and J by 1 base, with 16 bases between them. The length of the CDR3 is 15 residues. Per germline, CDR1 GTSNPN and CDR2 SVGIG (reference sequence). CDR3 region: CAWTRFTGSNYGYTF. CDR3 nucleotides: TGTGCCTGGACCCGCTTTACAGGGAGTAACTATGGCTACACCTTC.

The V gene is TRBV7-6, the J gene TRBJ2-7, with D possibly matching TRBD1 (5 bases). The CDR3 has 13 residues. In germline, CDR1 is SGHVS, CDR2 FNYEAQ. V shed 3 bases and J shed 8 bases, with 14 bases lying between them. This CDR3 reads CASSLSQDGQQYF. In DNA, the CDR3 is TGTGCCAGCAGCTTGTCACAGGACGGGCAGCAGTACTTC. Full variable domain (rest looked up from reference TRBV7-6 and TRBJ2-7): GAGVSQSPRYKVTKRGQDVALRCDPISGHVSLYWYRQALGQGPEFLTYFNYEAQQDKSGLPNDRFSAERPEGSISTLTIQRTEQRDSAMYRCASSLSQDGQQYFGPGTRLTVT.

This clone turned up a few times. The chain joins TRBV14 to TRBJ2-7; 9 nucleotides align to TRBD2. The V gene's germline CDR1 is SGHDN and CDR2 FVKESK. This CDR3 contains 16 residues. The V gene end was trimmed by 3 bases and the J gene end by 6 bases; junction bases not matched to a gene: 12. Here the CDR3 DNA reads TGTGCCAGCAGCCATATCGGACTGGGCGGGAGGGGCGAGCAGTACTTC. Translation gives CASSHIGLGGRGEQYF.

The V call is TRBV6-5, the J call TRBJ2-2, with 8 bases that match TRBD1. The V segment lost 6 bases and the J segment 7 bases; nucleotides outside the gene matches: 4. Per germline, CDR1 MNHEY and CDR2 SVGAGI. The CDR3 covers 13 residues. In nucleotides, the CDR3 is TGTGCCAGCAGAAGGACAGGGCACGGGGAGCTGTTTTTT. Translation: CASRRTGHGELFF.

This clone was counted a single time. The rearrangement joins TRBV12-3 or TRBV12-4 to TRBJ1-2; TRBD1 matches 8 bases. There are 13 residues in the CDR3. Trimming removed 8 bases from V and 1 base from J; junction bases left unmatched: 3. The CDR3, as DNA: TGTGCCAGCGTAGACAGGGGTAACTATGGCTACACCTTC. Its protein is CASVDRGNYGYTF.

The chain uses TRBV4-1 and TRBJ1-5; D ambiguous. The germline V gene encodes CDR1 MGHRA and CDR2 YSYEKL. The CDR3 runs to 15 residues. V was pared by 6 bases and J by 0 bases, with 12 bases between. Written as DNA, the CDR3 is TGCGCCAGCAGTGACTCGGGAGGTAGCAATCAGCCCCAGCATTTT. Amino acid sequence: CASSDSGGSNQPQHF.

V usage is TRBV9 and J usage is TRBJ1-1; D not certain. The V end lost 1 base, the J end lost 4 bases, and 11 bases lay between the germline ends. The CDR3 consists of 14 residues. Germline assignment: CDR1 SGDLS and CDR2 YYNGEE. This CDR3 reads CASSVYLEGTEAFF. The DNA for the CDR3 is TGTGCCAGCAGCGTATATCTGGAGGGCACTGAAGCTTTCTTT.

V and J are TRBV6-5 and TRBJ1-4, with 10 bases identical to TRBD1. The germline gives CDR1 MNHEY, CDR2 SVGAGI. The CDR3 is 16 residues long. V shed 0 bases, J shed 7 bases, and the junction held 5 bases outside the gene matches. CDR3 bases: TGTGCCAGCAGTTACTCGTCGACAGGGGGCTTTGAAAAACTGTTTTTT. Protein sequence: CASSYSSTGGFEKLFF.

This clone was recorded a few times. The V gene is TRBV29-1, the J gene TRBJ2-1; perhaps TRBD1 as D (6 bases). The CDR3 has 13 residues. Trimming cost V 6 bases and J 6 bases, with 15 bases left between them. In germline, CDR1 is SQVTM, CDR2 ANQGSEA. For the CDR3, the DNA is TGCAGCGTCGCTCCTTTCAGGGGCAATGAGCAGTTCTTC. Amino acids: CSVAPFRGNEQFF.

V gene TRBV5-5 combines with J gene TRBJ1-2, with a tentative D call TRBD1 (5 bases). CDR3 length equals 15 residues. Germline V gene sequence: CDR1 SGHKS, CDR2 YYEKEE (reference sequence). Trimming pared 1 base from V and 8 bases from J, leaving 18 bases between. For the CDR3, the DNA is TGTGCCAGCAGCTTGATAGGGTCAGGGAAGGGCGGCTACACCTTC. Protein product: CASSLIGSGKGGYTF.

Here the CDR3 reads CASSRGSPYEQYF. In DNA, the CDR3 is TGTGCCAGCAGCCGCGGAAGTCCCTACGAGCAGTACTTC. The chain employs TRBV3-1 (or the pseudogene TRBV3-2) and TRBJ2-7; D is unclear. With 4 bases removed from V and 2 bases from J, the gap between germline ends came to 9 bases. CDR3 length: 13 amino acids. Per germline, CDR1 LGHDT and CDR2 YNNKEL (reference sequence).

This rearrangement joins TRBV7-3 to TRBJ1-2; possible D gene TRBD1, 5 bases. The CDR3 runs to 13 residues. With 5 bases removed from V and 2 bases from J, the gap between germline ends came to 9 bases. Germline CDR1 SGHTA, CDR2 FQGTGA. The CDR3 loop reads CASSQDTNYGYTF. DNA of the CDR3: TGTGCCAGCAGCCAGGACACGAACTATGGCTACACCTTC.